Described below is a single T cell receptor beta chain sequence and its context. These data come from a study of CD8 T cells in Susac syndrome. CD8+ and CD4+ T cells from blood underwent TCR beta sequencing, which was carried out in a high-throughput format. With 7 bases removed from V and 0 bases from J, the gap between germline ends came to 15 bases. Germline V lookup: CDR1 KGHSH, CDR2 LQKENI. The CDR3 has 15 amino acids. Reverse transcription used roughly 0.5 to 1 ug RNA and random hexamers. TCRdb re-called the immunoSEQ multiplex PCR reads through MiXCR, storing one row per CDR3 protein. The sample consists of roughly 200,000 distinct CDR3 sequences, more than 90% of them appearing once.

What was sequenced was CD4+ T cells from PBMCs. The receptor's source is a human donor with multiple sclerosis. V is TRBV18 and J is TRBJ1-1; D might be TRBD1 (5 bases). The CDR3 DNA is TGTGCCAGCTATACCAATAGGGGAATGAACACTGAAGCTTTCTTT. The encoded protein is CASYTNRGMNTEAFF.